The present entry profiles one TCR beta chain with its context. The CDR3 has 13 amino acids. The V gene's germline CDR1 is MDHEN and CDR2 SYDVKM. V was cut by 8 bases and J by 8 bases, with 18 bases left in between. This sample stems from a study of T cells in Graves' hyperthyroidism and ophthalmopathy. TCR beta CDR3 regions were amplified from RNA. The HTBI primer set drove a first-round RT-PCR of the TCR CDR3. TCRdb ran MiXCR on the multiplex PCR reads and lists one entry per CDR3 protein. The sample shows about 270,000 distinct CDR3 sequences, roughly a quarter of them seen only once. The V and J genes are TRBV28 and TRBJ1-1; D is undetermined. The sequenced material came from blood. This receptor was taken from a woman in her 40s with Graves' ophthalmopathy. The CDR3: CASRKTRIPEAFF. In DNA form, the CDR3 reads TGTGCCAGCCGTAAAACCAGAATTCCGGAAGCTTTCTTT.